The clone carrying this TCR beta chain has ten or more counts. The sample originates from a study of T cells in Graves' hyperthyroidism and ophthalmopathy. Germline V gene sequence: CDR1 GTSNPN, CDR2 SVGIG (reference sequence). V lost 7 bases, J lost 3 bases, and 5 bases stayed unmatched. This CDR3 has 12 residues. TCR beta CDR3 region amplification was performed from RNA transcripts. When the TCR CDR3 underwent first-round RT-PCR, the HTBI primer set was used. TCRdb re-called the multiplex PCR reads with MiXCR, one entry per CDR3 protein. The sample has approximately 260,000 distinct CDR3 sequences; 13% to 15% are singletons. Exclusion of patients followed from uncontrolled infection, other autoimmune disease, pregnancy or lactation.

The sequenced material came from blood. This TCR came from a woman between 50 and 59 years old with Graves' hyperthyroidism that later progressed to Graves' ophthalmopathy. The V call is TRBV30, the J call TRBJ1-1; 7 nucleotides align to TRBD1. CDR3 in DNA: TGTGCCTCCGACAGGGCCGACACTGAAGCTTTCTTT. Translating gives CASDRADTEAFF.